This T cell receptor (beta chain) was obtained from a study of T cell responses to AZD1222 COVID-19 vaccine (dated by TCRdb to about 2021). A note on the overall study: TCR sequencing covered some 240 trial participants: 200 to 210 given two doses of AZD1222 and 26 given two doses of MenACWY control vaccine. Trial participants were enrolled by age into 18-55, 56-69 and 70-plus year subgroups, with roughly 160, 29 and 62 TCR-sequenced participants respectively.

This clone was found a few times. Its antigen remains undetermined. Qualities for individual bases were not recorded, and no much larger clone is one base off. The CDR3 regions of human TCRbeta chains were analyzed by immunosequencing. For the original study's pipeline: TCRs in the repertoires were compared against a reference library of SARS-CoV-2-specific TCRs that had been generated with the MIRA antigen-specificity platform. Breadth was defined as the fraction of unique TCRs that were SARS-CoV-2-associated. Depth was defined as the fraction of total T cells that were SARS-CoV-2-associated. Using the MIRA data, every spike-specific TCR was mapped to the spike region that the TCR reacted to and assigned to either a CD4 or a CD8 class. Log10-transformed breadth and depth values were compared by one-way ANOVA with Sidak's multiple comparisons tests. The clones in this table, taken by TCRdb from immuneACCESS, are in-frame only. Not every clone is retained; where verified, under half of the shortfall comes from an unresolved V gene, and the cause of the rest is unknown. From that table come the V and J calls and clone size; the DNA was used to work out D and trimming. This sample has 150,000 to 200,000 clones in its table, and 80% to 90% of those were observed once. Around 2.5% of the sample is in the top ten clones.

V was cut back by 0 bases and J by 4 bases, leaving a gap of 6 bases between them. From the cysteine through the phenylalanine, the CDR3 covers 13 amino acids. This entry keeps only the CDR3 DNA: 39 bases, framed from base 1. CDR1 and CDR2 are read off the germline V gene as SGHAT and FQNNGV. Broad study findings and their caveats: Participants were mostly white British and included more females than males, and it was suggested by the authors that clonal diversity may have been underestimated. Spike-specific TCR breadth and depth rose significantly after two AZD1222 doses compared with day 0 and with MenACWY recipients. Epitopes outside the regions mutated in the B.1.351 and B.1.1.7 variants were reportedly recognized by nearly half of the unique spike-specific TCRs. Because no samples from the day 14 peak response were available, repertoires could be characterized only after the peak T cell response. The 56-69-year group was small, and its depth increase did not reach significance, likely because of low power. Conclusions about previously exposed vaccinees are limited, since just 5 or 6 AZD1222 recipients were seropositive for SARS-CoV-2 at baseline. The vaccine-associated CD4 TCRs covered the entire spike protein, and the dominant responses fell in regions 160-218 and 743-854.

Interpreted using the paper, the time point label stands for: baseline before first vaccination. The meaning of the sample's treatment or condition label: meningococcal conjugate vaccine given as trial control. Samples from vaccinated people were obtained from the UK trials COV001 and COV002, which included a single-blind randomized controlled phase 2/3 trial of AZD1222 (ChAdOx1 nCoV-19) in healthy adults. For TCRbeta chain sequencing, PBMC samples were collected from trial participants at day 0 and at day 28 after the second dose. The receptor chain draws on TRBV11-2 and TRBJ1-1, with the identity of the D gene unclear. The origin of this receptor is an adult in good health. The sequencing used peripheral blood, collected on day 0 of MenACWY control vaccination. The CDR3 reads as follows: CASSLEWATEAFF. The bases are TGTGCCAGCAGCTTAGAGTGGGCCACTGAAGCTTTCTTT.